The TCR beta chain under discussion was sequenced for a study of cytomegalovirus exposure and HLA in healthy donors. General study points: Follow-up analysis found HLA locus-dependent TCR association rates, highest for DRB1 and lowest for HLA-C. When the data were analyzed later, several of the most significant clusters appeared to be linked to common viral pathogens. Prior analysis indicated that the majority of TCR beta V segments exhibited productivity approximately 90% or approximately 30% of the time. Later analysis associated a missense DCLRE1C variant with TCR beta V- and J-gene trimming.

The PCR contained 60 Vbeta and 13 Jbeta primers. Assay: immunoSEQ multiplex PCR; the TCRdb copy retains only in-frame clones and omits some. There are 150,000 to 200,000 clones in the sample; around 80% occur only once, and roughly 7.5% lies in the top ten. Only one count was recorded for this clone. What it recognizes is unknown. The length of the CDR3 is 19 residues. Germline V gene lookup returns CDR1 SGHTA and CDR2 FQGNSA. V was cut by 2 bases and J by 2 bases, with 19 bases left in between. This sequence joins TRBV7-2 and TRBJ2-6, with D perhaps TRBD1 (6 bases). The sample comprised PBMCs. This clonotype was obtained from a woman aged 25 to 39 in good health and CMV-seropositive. The CDR3 loop is CASSLRLQLGQTGANVLTF. CDR3 sequence (DNA): TGTGCCAGCAGCTTAAGGCTCCAGCTCGGACAGACTGGGGCCAACGTCCTGACTTTC.